The 32 T cell receptor beta chains presented below share a single source sample, sequenced in a study of shared clonotypes between healthy human individuals. Sequencing was performed with immunoSEQ multiplex PCR; in TCRdb, only in-frame clones are kept and a portion is missing. The sample lists some 2.4 million clones, 80% to 95% seen once, with 0.36% in the top ten. The specimen sequenced was naive CD4+ T cells from PBMCs. Subset defined: CD45RA+ positively selected. The receptor set was obtained from a man aged 18 to 30 in good health. Some clones in this sample may be carry-over from other donors' samples.

This chain links TRBV7-9 with TRBJ2-1; the match to TRBD2 covers 10 bases. V dropped 3 bases and J dropped 10; count of bases not matched to a gene: 12. Per the germline V gene, CDR1 is SEHNR and CDR2 is FQNEAQ (reference sequence). CDR3 length: 16 amino acids. The CDR3 sequence is CASSFRAGGPTWEQFF. CDR3 in DNA: TGTGCCAGCAGCTTCAGAGCGGGAGGGCCTACATGGGAGCAGTTCTTC.

This clone was detected a few times. V usage is TRBV5-6 and J usage is TRBJ2-3; 7 nucleotides line up with TRBD1. The length of the CDR3 is 15 residues. Germline V gene data show CDR1 as SGHDT and CDR2 as YYEEEE. V gave up 8 bases and J gave up 4 bases; unmatched junction bases: 13. The DNA for the CDR3 is TGTGCCAGTGCAGGCTTGAGACAGGGCGCAGATACGCAGTATTTT. Encoded protein: CASAGLRQGADTQYF.

V and J are TRBV19 and TRBJ2-7; 14 nucleotides align to TRBD2. The length of the CDR3 is 17 residues. Germline V gives CDR1 LNHDA, CDR2 SQIVND (reference sequence). The trim removed 5 bases at V and 2 bases at J, leaving 8 bases unmatched. For the CDR3, the DNA is TGTGCCAGTAGTCCCAGGACTAGCGGGAGGTTTACCTACGAGCAGTACTTC. Translated: CASSPRTSGRFTYEQYF.

The table lists this clone with a few counts. The chain recombines TRBV7-9 with TRBJ1-5, with TRBD1 matching 12 bases. This CDR3 has 18 amino acids. V lost 5 bases and J lost 2; bases outside the gene matches: 10. Germline lookup yields CDR1 SEHNR and CDR2 FQNEAQ (reference sequence). CDR3 nucleotide sequence: TGTGCCAGCAGCATCCGGGACAGGGGGCAAGGGGGCAATCAGCCCCAGCATTTT. Translation: CASSIRDRGQGGNQPQHF. Full variable domain (remainder filled in from reference TRBV7-9 and TRBJ1-5): DTGVSQNPRHKITKRGQNVTFRCDPISEHNRLYWYRQTLGQGPEFLTYFQNEAQLEKSRLLSDRFSAERPKGSFSTLEIQRTEQGDSAMYLCASSIRDRGQGGNQPQHFGDGTRLSIL.

This clone was seen only once. The chain uses TRBV5-4 and TRBJ2-5, with TRBD1 identical over 7 bases. Germline lookup yields CDR1 SGHNT and CDR2 YYREEE (reference sequence). The CDR3 runs to 14 residues. V dropped 3 bases and J dropped 3; count of bases not matched to a gene: 5. Here the CDR3 reads CASSSSGTEETQYF. CDR3 sequence (DNA): TGTGCCAGCAGCTCCTCCGGGACAGAAGAGACCCAGTACTTC.

The genes are TRBV7-8 and TRBJ1-5; 10 nucleotides match TRBD1. The trim removed 1 base at V and 2 bases at J, leaving 8 bases unmatched. The CDR3 covers 18 residues. The germline CDR1 and CDR2 sequences are SGHVS and FQNEAQ. Here the CDR3 DNA reads TGTGCCAGCAGCTTAGGGGACAGGGGATTGAGGGGCAATCAGCCCCAGCATTTT. Translated, it gives CASSLGDRGLRGNQPQHF.

The chain uses TRBV11-1 and TRBJ1-2; tentative D call: TRBD1 (5 bases). The CDR3 is 16 amino acids. Per germline, CDR1 SGHAT and CDR2 FQDESV (reference sequence). The V and J ends lost 5 bases and 0 bases respectively, with 16 bases between them. CDR3 residues: CASSPSTKGTNYGYTF. CDR3 nucleotides: TGTGCCAGCAGCCCCTCTACGAAGGGGACTAACTATGGCTACACCTTC.

This chain uses TRBV27 with TRBJ2-2, with 7 bases lining up with TRBD1. This CDR3 region has 18 residues. Trimming at V came to 5 bases and at J to 6 bases, leaving 18 bases not matched to a gene. Germline V lookup: CDR1 MNHEY, CDR2 SMNVEV (reference sequence). CDR3 DNA: TGTGCCAGCAGTCAAAAAGGGACAGTCACACCGGGGCCCGGGGAGCTGTTTTTT. The encoded protein is CASSQKGTVTPGPGELFF.

This chain connects TRBV29-1 to TRBJ2-1; 16 bases are a match to TRBD2. The CDR3 sequence is 16 residues long. The germline V gene encodes CDR1 SQVTM and CDR2 ANQGSEA. V shed 7 bases, J shed 0 bases, and the junction held 3 bases outside the gene matches. This chain's CDR3 is CSAGTSGRASYNEQFF. In DNA, the CDR3 is TGCAGCGCCGGGACTAGCGGGAGGGCCTCCTACAATGAGCAGTTCTTC.

V usage is TRBV6-5 and J usage is TRBJ1-3; TRBD1 is a possible D gene (5 bases). V lost 1 base and J lost 0, with 7 bases in between. The CDR3 totals 15 residues. Germline CDR1 reads MNHEY; CDR2 reads SVGAGI. The CDR3 DNA reads as TGTGCCAGCAGTTACTGGAGGGGCTCTGGAAACACCATATATTTT. This encodes CASSYWRGSGNTIYF.

The chain combines TRBV7-3 with TRBJ2-3, with D unclear. Trimming cost V 1 base and J 6 bases, with 5 bases left between them. The CDR3 spans 12 residues. Germline V gene lookup returns CDR1 SGHTA and CDR2 FQGTGA. The CDR3 loop reads CASSLMADTQYF. The CDR3 nucleotides read TGTGCCAGCAGCTTAATGGCGGATACGCAGTATTTT.

The chain is built from TRBV20-1 and TRBJ1-1, with D unresolved. Deletions cut 8 bases from V and 5 bases from J, with 9 bases between. Germline values: CDR1 DFQATT, CDR2 SNEGSKA (reference sequence). The length of the CDR3 is 10 residues. Here the CDR3 reads CSSRRTEAFF. Written as DNA, the CDR3 is TGCAGTAGCAGGAGGACTGAAGCTTTCTTT.

V gene TRBV10-3 combines with J gene TRBJ1-2; D call uncertain. V was clipped by 9 bases and J by 3 bases, with 8 bases between them. This CDR3 is 11 amino acids long. The germline CDR1 and CDR2 sequences are ENHRY and SYGVKD. The CDR3 region has the DNA TGTGCCATTAAACTGGACTATGGCTACACCTTC. Encoded protein: CAIKLDYGYTF.

This chain connects TRBV5-1 to TRBJ2-7; 7 bases agree with TRBD1. Germline CDR1 and CDR2: SGHRS and YFSETQ. There are 15 residues in the CDR3. V gave up 1 base and J gave up 3 bases; unmatched junction bases: 7. CDR3 sequence: CASSLKGQASYEQYF. CDR3 coding DNA: TGCGCCAGCAGCTTGAAAGGACAGGCGAGCTACGAGCAGTACTTC.

V gene TRBV19 combines with J gene TRBJ1-4; D is possibly TRBD1 (5 bases). Germline V CDR1 and CDR2: LNHDA, SQIVND (reference sequence). The CDR3 has 16 residues. V lost 2 bases to trimming and J lost 6 bases, with 16 bases between them. Here the CDR3 reads CASSIYSGGGHEKLFF. The CDR3, as DNA: TGTGCCAGTAGTATATATTCTGGGGGAGGACATGAAAAACTGTTTTTT.

This clone was seen just once. The chain employs TRBV5-1 and TRBJ1-1; D perhaps matches TRBD1 (5 bases). V gave up 5 bases and J gave up 3 bases, with 11 bases separating them. The germline V gene has CDR1 SGHRS and CDR2 YFSETQ. This CDR3 is 13 amino acids long. The DNA of the CDR3 is TGCGCCAGCAGATTCAGGGTAGACACTGAAGCTTTCTTT. Protein product: CASRFRVDTEAFF.

Concerning this clone: The sample has other DNA sequences that encode this CDR3 too. The CDR3 here is CASSVGGGVYNEQFF. In DNA form, the CDR3 reads TGTGCCAGCAGCGTAGGGGGCGGGGTTTACAATGAGCAGTTCTTC. The chain uses TRBV9 and TRBJ2-1; D perhaps matches TRBD2 (6 bases). The CDR3 runs to 15 residues. Trimming left V 0 bases short and J 4 bases short, with 11 bases between. Per germline, CDR1 SGDLS and CDR2 YYNGEE.

This clone was seen a single time. The chain employs TRBV11-2 and TRBJ2-7, with unresolved D. The germline V gene has CDR1 SGHAT and CDR2 FQNNGV. The length of the CDR3 is 14 residues. V was shortened by 2 bases and J by 2 bases, with 10 bases between the two germline ends. CDR3 sequence: CASSLSPRTYEQYF. As DNA, the CDR3 is TGTGCCAGCAGCTTAAGTCCCCGAACCTACGAGCAGTACTTC.

The gene calls are TRBV28 and TRBJ1-2; no definite D call. The V and J ends lost 6 bases and 0 bases respectively, with 17 bases between them. The CDR3 runs 16 residues. Germline loops: CDR1 MDHEN, CDR2 SYDVKM. The CDR3 loop is CASSTGWAVTNYGYTF. The DNA for the CDR3 is TGTGCCAGCAGCACCGGATGGGCAGTTACTAACTATGGCTACACCTTC.

This clone was counted once. The V call is TRBV11-2, the J call TRBJ1-1; possibly TRBD1 for D (5 bases). This CDR3 comprises 14 residues. V shed 1 base and J shed 1 base, with 7 bases lying between them. Per germline, CDR1 SGHAT and CDR2 FQNNGV. For the CDR3, the DNA is TGTGCCAGCAGCTTAGTGCAGGGGAACACTGAAGCTTTCTTT. This translates into CASSLVQGNTEAFF.

Turning to this clone: The sample carries other DNA sequences with the same CDR3. As DNA, the CDR3 is TGTGCCAGCAGTGGGACTGAACAAGAGACCCAGTACTTC. It translates to CASSGTEQETQYF. The rearrangement joins TRBV2 to TRBJ2-5; D perhaps matches TRBD2 (5 bases). The CDR3 consists of 13 residues. The germline V and J ends were trimmed by 4 bases and 2 bases, with 8 bases remaining between them. CDR1 and CDR2 (germline): SNHLY, FYNNEI.

The rearrangement joins TRBV5-6 to TRBJ2-1, with D perhaps TRBD2 (5 bases). Germline V CDR1 and CDR2: SGHDT, YYEEEE. This CDR3 is 16 amino acids long. The V end lost 0 bases, the J end lost 4 bases, and 14 bases lay between the germline ends. CDR3 region: CASSLVEVWAYNEQFF. The CDR3 DNA sequence: TGTGCCAGCAGCTTGGTGGAGGTGTGGGCTTACAATGAGCAGTTCTTC.

V and J are TRBV4-2 and TRBJ1-5, with D tentatively TRBD1 (6 bases). With 5 bases removed from V and 0 bases from J, the gap between germline ends came to 11 bases. The germline CDR1 and CDR2 sequences are LGHNA and YNFKEQ. The CDR3 length is 15 residues. The CDR3 loop reads CASSGDRISNQPQHF. In nucleotides, the CDR3 is TGTGCCAGCAGCGGAGACAGGATTAGCAATCAGCCCCAGCATTTT.

V usage is TRBV2 and J usage is TRBJ2-4; D remains unclear. This CDR3 comprises 15 residues. Trimming took 3 bases from V and 0 from J, leaving 9 bases between them. CDR1 is SNHLY, CDR2 FYNNEI, per germline. CDR3: CASSDTTLAKNIQYF. As DNA, the CDR3 is TGTGCCAGCAGTGACACGACCTTAGCCAAAAACATTCAGTACTTC.

This chain's CDR3 is CASSDLGGSSYTF. The CDR3 DNA is TGTGCCAGCAGTGATCTGGGGGGGTCCAGCTACACCTTC. This chain joins TRBV2 and TRBJ1-2, with TRBD1 as a possible D gene (5 bases). CDR1 and CDR2 from the germline V gene are SNHLY and FYNNEI. V lost 3 bases to trimming and J lost 9 bases, with 14 bases between them. The CDR3 is 13 amino acids.

The chain employs TRBV14 and TRBJ2-1, with TRBD2 matching over 8 bases. CDR1 SGHDN and CDR2 FVKESK come from the germline V gene. CDR3 length equals 16 residues. Trimming at V came to 4 bases and at J to 4 bases, leaving 9 bases not matched to a gene. The CDR3 nucleotides read TGTGCCAGCAGCCTGAGTAGACTAGCGCCATACAATGAGCAGTTCTTC. Amino acids: CASSLSRLAPYNEQFF.

This chain links TRBV28 with TRBJ2-5; 8 bases are a match to TRBD2. Trimming removed 4 bases from V and 5 bases from J; junction bases left unmatched: 12. Per germline, CDR1 MDHEN and CDR2 SYDVKM. CDR3 size: 16 residues. CDR3 nucleotides: TGTGCCAGCAGTTCCCCCGGGGGGGGAGGGATGGAGACCCAGTACTTC. Translating it yields CASSSPGGGGMETQYF.

The CDR3 region has the DNA TGTGCCATCAGTGAGTCGATGGAGCAGCCAAATGAAAAACTGTTTTTT. Translated, it gives CAISESMEQPNEKLFF. J is TRBJ1-4 and V is TRBV10-3; no clear D gene. The CDR3 contains 16 residues. Per the germline V gene, CDR1 is ENHRY and CDR2 is SYGVKD. The V gene lost 0 bases and the J gene lost 5 bases, with 13 bases spanning the gap.

Of note for this clone: This CDR3 is also generated by other DNA sequences in the sample. The rearrangement uses TRBV2 and TRBJ1-4; the match to TRBD1 covers 9 bases. Germline CDR1 and CDR2: SNHLY and FYNNEI. The CDR3 runs 13 residues. The V segment lost 8 bases and the J segment 5 bases; nucleotides outside the gene matches: 3. The CDR3 sequence is CASLGQGNEKLFF. CDR3 coding DNA: TGTGCCAGCCTCGGACAGGGGAATGAAAAACTGTTTTTT.

V and J are TRBV20-1 and TRBJ2-7; no definite D call. V shed 6 bases and J shed 5 bases, with 11 bases lying between them. The CDR3 runs to 11 residues. The germline V gene has CDR1 DFQATT and CDR2 SNEGSKA (reference sequence). CDR3 DNA: TGCAGTGCCCTGGATGAGCACGAGCAGTACTTC. It translates to CSALDEHEQYF.

This chain uses TRBV14 with TRBJ2-5; TRBD2 matches 11 bases. This CDR3 contains 15 residues. V lost 2 bases and J lost 5; bases outside the gene matches: 4. CDR1 and CDR2 (germline): SGHDN, FVKESK. The CDR3 is CASSQRLAGRETQYF. The CDR3, as DNA: TGTGCCAGCAGCCAACGACTAGCGGGACGGGAGACCCAGTACTTC. The complete variable domain, with remaining parts taken from reference TRBV14 and TRBJ2-5, reads EAGVTQFPSHSVIEKGQTVTLRCDPISGHDNLYWYRRVMGKEIKFLLHFVKESKQDESGMPNNRFLAERTGGTYSTLKVQPAELEDSGVYFCASSQRLAGRETQYFGPGTRLLVL.

This clone was seen just once. CDR3 coding DNA: TGTGCCAGCGTCCGGGACAGGGGGTTCGGGGAGCAGTACTTC. It codes for CASVRDRGFGEQYF. This chain uses TRBV27 with TRBJ2-7; 11 nucleotides align to TRBD1. The CDR3 length is 14 residues. After removal of 8 bases from V and 7 bases from J, the junction contained 10 bases not matched to a gene. CDR1 MNHEY and CDR2 SMNVEV come from the germline V gene (reference sequence).